This TCR beta chain was captured by sequencing in a study of T cells in Graves' hyperthyroidism and ophthalmopathy. Study-level points and caveats: In validation, the model predicted ophthalmopathy. These predictions came a median roughly seven months before onset.

Researchers took RNA transcripts and amplified the TCR beta CDR3 regions from them. The study used the HTBI primer set for a first-round RT-PCR of the TCR CDR3. TCRdb redid the calling of the multiplex PCR reads with MiXCR, one entry per CDR3 protein. The sample records fewer than 550,000 distinct CDR3 sequences, around a quarter being singletons. The CDR3 extends over 15 amino acids. Germline V gives CDR1 ENHRY, CDR2 SYGVKD. J was trimmed by 2 bases and V by 0 bases; bases with no gene match: 4. This clonotype has a count of ten or more. Its antigen remains unknown. The specimen sequenced was blood. This clonotype originated in a woman in her twenties or thirties with Graves' ophthalmopathy. The chain couples TRBV10-3 to TRBJ2-7, with 7 positions matching TRBD1. The CDR3 here is CAISESGQTPYEQYF. Written as DNA, the CDR3 is TGTGCCATCAGTGAGTCGGGACAGACACCCTACGAGCAGTACTTC.